This T cell receptor (beta chain) was recovered during a study of blood T cell repertoires in COVID-19. The method was immunoSEQ multiplex PCR; TCRdb's version includes in-frame clones alone and lacks a portion of them. The sample records about 98,000 clones, roughly 81% being singletons. The CDR3 length is 13 residues. Germline V lookup: CDR1 SGHAT, CDR2 FQNNGV. Trimming at V came to 5 bases and at J to 11 bases, leaving 10 bases not matched to a gene. The V gene is TRBV11-2, the J gene TRBJ1-1; 8 bases are a match to TRBD1. Sequencing was done on a sample of peripheral blood. The origin of this receptor is a man between 40 and 49 years old with active or convalescent COVID-19. CDR3 nucleotides: TGTGCCAGCAGCACTTCTGACAGGGGTTATGCTTTCTTT. Translating gives CASSTSDRGYAFF.